This record concerns one T cell receptor (beta chain) sequence. It has no known antigen specificity. Base qualities are not provided; no much larger clone lies one nucleotide away. In total, just over 650 healthy bone marrow donors made up the cohort. Cohort members were all nominally healthy when sampled, although unrecorded immune exposures were likely present. The donor tested CMV seropositive, placing the donor among the 250 to 300 seropositive members of the cohort. Every donor gave a peripheral blood sample, and the peripheral blood mononuclear cells from that sample were used for TCR beta sequencing. The Qiagen DNeasy Blood Extraction Kit was used to extract genomic DNA from the blood cell samples. The data belong to a study of cytomegalovirus exposure and HLA in healthy donors (dated by TCRdb to about 2017). Regarding the study in general: According to an earlier analysis of 587 of the donors, some 180 million T cells yielded 95 million to 140 million unique TCR beta sequences and about 300 Gb of sequence data. An early release covering 500 to 750 HLA-typed donors comprised around 300 gigabases of sequencing data and approximately 85 million unique TCR sequences. Of the approximately 400 genotyped donors, more than 75% were placed in the genetic ancestry cluster associated with self-reported Caucasian donors. The study aimed to test whether signatures of past pathogen exposure could be identified by cataloging public T cell receptors. The study profiled the T cell repertoires of about 640 subjects by immunosequencing and related them to cytomegalovirus serostatus. A separate validation cohort of about 110 different subjects was used in addition to the roughly 670-subject first cohort. High-throughput TCR immunosequencing, statistical association of individual TCRs with disease status, and machine learning were combined to predict cytomegalovirus infection status. A later analysis re-analyzed previously published TCR beta repertoires from hundreds of donors and added high-resolution HLA genotyping to study TCR occurrence patterns. Rather than using new phenotypic data, the later analysis identified candidate immune exposures from TCR beta sequences and from how often those sequences occurred across donors. An earlier analysis of more than 450 of the donors used high-throughput TCR beta sequencing to judge whether each TCR beta V gene segment behaved as functional or pseudogenic. Donor age, sex, ethnicity and CMV serostatus were compiled alongside the repertoire data. In a later genetic analysis, genome-wide SNP genotypes for about three fifths of the roughly 670 donors were used, and that subset was treated as a discovery cohort. All discovery cohort repertoires had been generated on a single sequencing platform. HLA typing covered class I and class II loci at four-digit resolution. The number of typed donors differed by locus: about 620-640 for A, B, C, DRB1 and DQB1; approximately 520 for DQA1; some 610 for DPA1; and some 450 for DPB1. A handful of DR-DQ haplotypes were treated as single units for association and clustering because of strong linkage in the cohort. Among roughly 400 genotyped donors of the cohort, an average of about 240,000 unique TCR beta nucleotide sequences were sequenced per donor, roughly 20% of them non-productive.

V has 4 bases trimmed and J has 6 bases trimmed; junction bases matching no gene number 7. The CDR3 sequence holds 15 residues, the cysteine and phenylalanine included. The CDR3 DNA has 45 bases and is translated from base 1. Looking up the germline V gene yields CDR1 MGHRA and CDR2 YSYEKL. The receptor library was made with the immunoSEQ multiplex PCR assay. A mixture of 60 forward primers for TCR Vbeta segments and 13 reverse primers for TCR Jbeta segments was used in the multiplex PCR. A multiplex PCR assay on genomic DNA amplified the CDR3 region of rearranged TCR beta genes. On the Illumina HiSeq System, the amplified TCR beta libraries were sequenced as 87-base-pair reads. Under the source paper's analysis protocol: A later analysis tallied 75 million to 95 million unique TCR beta chains across the 666 repertoires, and about 10 million of those chains were shared by two or more donors. To remove PCR and sequencing errors, raw reads were error-corrected and collapsed into unique sequences using a nearest-neighbor algorithm that merged closely related sequences. CDR3 sequences were aligned to IMGT reference sequences to assign V, D and J gene segments. For a sequence to be retained, at least a six-nucleotide match to both a V gene segment and a J gene segment was required. Rearrangements were called productive when the CDR3 lacked stop codons and stayed in frame with V and J; all others were non-productive. CDR3 was defined by IMGT convention, running from the second conserved V-encoded cysteine to the conserved J-encoded phenylalanine. The earlier analysis of 587 of the donors excluded sequences that lacked an unambiguous match to a single V gene segment. An earlier analysis of 587 of the donors classified V segments as functional when productive rearrangements were above 56.7% and as segregating when the standard deviation between donors was above 5%. A statistical classification framework was built for diagnosing cytomegalovirus status from the catalog of TCR beta chain sequences. In a later analysis, V and J genes were assigned by comparing TCR nucleotide sequences against IMGT/GENE-DB human TR gene sequences. The TCRdist pipeline was used in a later analysis to assign CDR3 sequences and most-parsimonious VDJ recombination scenarios. In a later analysis, every TCR beta chain was defined by the combination of its CDR3 amino acid sequence and its V-gene family, and reads without a unique V-gene family were dropped. In a later analysis, fewer than 650 highly shared, low-generation-probability nucleotide sequences were removed to address suspected cross-contamination and a sequencing artifact. For each public chain, a later analysis derived a clonal expansion index from normalized ranks of inferred template counts within each repertoire. In a later analysis, generation probabilities were computed using a VDJ recombination model fitted to out-of-frame rearrangements, and the results were checked against IGoR. A later analysis scored TCR-TCR, TCR-HLA and TCR-CMV co-occurrence with hypergeometric tests, applying a repertoire-size bias correction to TCR pairs. False discovery rates were estimated in a later analysis by permuting HLA or CMV assignments 20 times. In a later analysis, co-occurring TCRs were grouped with DBSCAN, and TCRdist sequence similarity was added when clustering was performed within HLA-allele-positive subsets. Repertoires with fewer than 30,000 or more than 120,000 public chains, plus five repertoires with anomalous nucleotide sharing, were excluded from co-occurrence clustering. The clones in this table, taken by TCRdb from immuneACCESS, are in-frame only. Not every clone is retained; where verified, under half of the shortfall comes from an unresolved V gene, and the cause of the rest is unknown. Clone size and V and J calls were adopted from that table, with D and trimming inferred from the DNA. The sample table holds about 150,000 clones, of which roughly 80% were seen once. The ten largest make up over 9% of the sample.

Results the study describes overall, beyond this receptor: Immune exposure information for the cohort was limited to CMV serostatus. In a later analysis, several top co-occurrence clusters were reported to appear linked to parvovirus B19, influenza, CMV and Epstein-Barr virus. The cohort was sequenced for TCR beta chains only, and without alpha or paired-chain data the features that could be detected were limited. The authors suggested that the approach could potentially be generalized to other disease states and immunological phenotypes. A later analysis found that HLA-associated TCR beta chains were more clonally expanded and had lower generation probabilities than equally common non-associated chains. In a later analysis, most CMV-associated TCR beta chains were found to appear HLA-restricted, with HLA associations seemingly driven largely by CMV exposure. In a later analysis, the rate of TCR association differed among HLA loci, with DRB1 alleles having the most associated TCRs and HLA-C alleles having the fewest. A cluster of highly shared sequence variants was judged likely to be a technical artifact of the sequencing pipeline. Correlated functional status among segregating V segments might reflect linkage disequilibrium, but an unknown experimental factor could not be ruled out. Broadly in line with IMGT annotations, most TCR beta V segments showed up in productive rearrangements about 87% or about 30% of the time in an earlier analysis of around 600 of the donors. When HLA alleles, especially DR and DQ, strongly co-occurred, attributing TCR associations to individual alleles was difficult. A later genetic analysis reported fewer N-insertions in productive TCRs among donors in an Asian-associated ancestry cluster than the roughly 650-donor mean. Because HLA typing was missing for some donors at each locus, association tests included only the typed subset. Some IMGT-functional V segments, including TRBV6-2 and TRBV6-3, could not be distinguished by the 87-base-pair reads and were therefore excluded. In a later analysis, about 16,000 TCR beta sequences were associated with specific HLA alleles at a false discovery rate of 0.05. A further reported finding was that TCR beta sequences accurately predicted the HLA-A and HLA-B alleles for most subjects in the first cohort. In vitro tests confirmed that a few of the cytomegalovirus-associated TCR beta chains recognize cytomegalovirus antigens. While some public TCRs were present in many individuals, most TCR sequences turned up only very rarely across donors. An association between a missense DCLRE1C variant and V-gene and J-gene trimming of TCR beta chains was found in a later genetic analysis and replicated in an independent cohort. In both the original and validation cohorts, the classifier was reported to diagnose cytomegalovirus status with high specificity and sensitivity. Roughly 17 rarely observed V segments, including chromosome 9 orphons, were excluded from the earlier analysis of a few hundred of the donors because counts were too low. In the study, around 150 TCR beta chains were listed as associated with cytomegalovirus. The presence/absence analyses assumed that sequencing depth was roughly uniform across donors, and that assumption may not be true.

This chain joins TRBV4-1 to TRBJ2-7, and TRBD1 matches 12 of the central bases. The sequenced sample was PBMCs. This sequence originates from a young man in good health and CMV-seropositive. CDR3 region: CASSPGQGALTEQYF. The base sequence is TGCGCCAGCAGCCCGGGACAGGGGGCGCTAACCGAGCAGTACTTC.